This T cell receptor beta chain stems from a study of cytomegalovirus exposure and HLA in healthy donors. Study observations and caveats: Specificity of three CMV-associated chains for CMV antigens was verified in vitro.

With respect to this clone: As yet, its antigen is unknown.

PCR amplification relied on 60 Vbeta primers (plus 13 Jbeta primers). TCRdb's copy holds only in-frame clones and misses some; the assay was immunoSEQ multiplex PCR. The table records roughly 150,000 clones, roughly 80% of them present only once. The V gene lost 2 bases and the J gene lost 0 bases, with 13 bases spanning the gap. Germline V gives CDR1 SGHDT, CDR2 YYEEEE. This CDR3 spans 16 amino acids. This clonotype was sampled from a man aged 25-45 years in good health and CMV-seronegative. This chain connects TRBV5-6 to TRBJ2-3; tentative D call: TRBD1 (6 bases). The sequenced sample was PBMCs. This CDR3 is CASSFRTETSTDTQYF. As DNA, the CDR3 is TGTGCCAGCAGCTTCCGGACAGAGACGAGCACAGATACGCAGTATTTT. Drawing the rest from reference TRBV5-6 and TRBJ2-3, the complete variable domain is DAGVTQSPTHLIKTRGQQVTLRCSPKSGHDTVSWYQQALGQGPQFIFQYYEEEERQRGNFPDRFSGHQFPNYSSELNVNALLLGDSALYLCASSFRTETSTDTQYFGPGTRLTVL.